Given below is one T cell receptor beta chain in context. Its antigen is unknown. From the 5' RACE reads, TCRdb called clonotypes with MiXCR, one entry per CDR3 protein. The table lists fewer than 450,000 distinct CDR3 sequences, around 9.7% of them singletons, with over 7% in the top ten. The V and J ends lost 2 bases and 4 bases respectively, with 8 bases between them. The CDR3 spans 12 residues. CDR1 and CDR2 (germline): DFQATT, SNEGSKA (reference sequence). This sample was taken from a study of identical twins. Study-wide findings and caveats: Twin sharing of out-of-frame TCR alpha was underestimated by models in monozygotic pairs.

The chain links TRBV20-1 to TRBJ1-1, with TRBD1 as a possible D gene (6 bases). The origin of this receptor is a woman between 50 and 59 years old in good health. The sequenced material came from naive T cells sorted from blood. CDR3 DNA sequence: TGCAGTGCTAGATCAGGGGTCACTGAAGCTTTCTTT. Protein product: CSARSGVTEAFF.